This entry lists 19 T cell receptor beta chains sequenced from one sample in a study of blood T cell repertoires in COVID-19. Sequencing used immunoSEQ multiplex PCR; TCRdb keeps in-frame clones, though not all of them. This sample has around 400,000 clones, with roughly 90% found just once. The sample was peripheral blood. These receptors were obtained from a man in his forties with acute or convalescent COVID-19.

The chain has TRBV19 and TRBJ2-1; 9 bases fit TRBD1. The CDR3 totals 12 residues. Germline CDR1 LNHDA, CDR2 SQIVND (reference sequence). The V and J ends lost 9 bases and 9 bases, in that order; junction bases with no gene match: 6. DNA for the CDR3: TGTGCCAGCAACAGGGGGCCGGGTGAGCAGTTCTTC. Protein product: CASNRGPGEQFF.

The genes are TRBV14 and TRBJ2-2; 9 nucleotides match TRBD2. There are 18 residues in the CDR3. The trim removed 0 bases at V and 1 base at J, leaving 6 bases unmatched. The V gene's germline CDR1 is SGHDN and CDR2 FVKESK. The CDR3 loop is CASSQESASGMNTGELFF. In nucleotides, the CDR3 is TGTGCCAGCAGCCAAGAGTCGGCTAGCGGGATGAACACCGGGGAGCTGTTTTTT.

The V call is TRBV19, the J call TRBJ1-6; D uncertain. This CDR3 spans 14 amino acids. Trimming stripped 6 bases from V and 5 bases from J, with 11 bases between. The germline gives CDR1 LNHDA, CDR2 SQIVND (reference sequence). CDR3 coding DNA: TGTGCCAGTAGCTCCCAGGCGAATAATTCACCCCTCCACTTT. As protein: CASSSQANNSPLHF.

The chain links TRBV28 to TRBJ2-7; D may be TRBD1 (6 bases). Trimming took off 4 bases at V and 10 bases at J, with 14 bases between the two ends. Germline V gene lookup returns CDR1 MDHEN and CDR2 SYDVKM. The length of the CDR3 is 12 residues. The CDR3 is CASSYRVYDQYF. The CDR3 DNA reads TGTGCCAGCAGTTACAGGGTCTATGACCAGTACTTC.

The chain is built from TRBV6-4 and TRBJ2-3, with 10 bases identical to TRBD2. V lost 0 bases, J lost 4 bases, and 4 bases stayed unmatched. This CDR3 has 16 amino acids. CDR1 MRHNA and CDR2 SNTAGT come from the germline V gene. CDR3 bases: TGTGCCAGCAGTGACTCGAGCGGGGGGGGCGCAGATACGCAGTATTTT. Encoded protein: CASSDSSGGGADTQYF.

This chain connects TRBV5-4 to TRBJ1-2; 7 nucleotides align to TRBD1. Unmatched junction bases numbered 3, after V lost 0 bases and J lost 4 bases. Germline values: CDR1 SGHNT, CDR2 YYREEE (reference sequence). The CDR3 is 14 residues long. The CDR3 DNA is TGTGCCAGCAGCTTGGCGACAGGGTCCTATGGCTACACCTTC. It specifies CASSLATGSYGYTF.

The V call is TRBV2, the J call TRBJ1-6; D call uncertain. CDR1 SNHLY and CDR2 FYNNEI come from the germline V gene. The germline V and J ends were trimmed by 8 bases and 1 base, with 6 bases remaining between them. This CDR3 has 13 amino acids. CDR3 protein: CASSVSYNSPLHF. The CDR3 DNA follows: TGTGCCAGCTCCGTATCCTATAATTCACCCCTCCACTTT.

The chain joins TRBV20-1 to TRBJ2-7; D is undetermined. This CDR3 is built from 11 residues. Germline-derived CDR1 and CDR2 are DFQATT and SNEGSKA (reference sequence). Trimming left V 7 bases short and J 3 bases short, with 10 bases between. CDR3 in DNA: TGCAGTGTTGAGGAGATCTACGAGCAGTACTTC. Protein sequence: CSVEEIYEQYF.

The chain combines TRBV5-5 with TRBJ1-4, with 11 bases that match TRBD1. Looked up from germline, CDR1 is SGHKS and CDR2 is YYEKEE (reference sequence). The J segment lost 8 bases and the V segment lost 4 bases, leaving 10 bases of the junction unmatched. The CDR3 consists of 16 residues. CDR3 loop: CASSEWTGGRREKLFF. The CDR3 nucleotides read TGTGCCAGCAGCGAGTGGACAGGGGGCAGACGGGAAAAACTGTTTTTT.

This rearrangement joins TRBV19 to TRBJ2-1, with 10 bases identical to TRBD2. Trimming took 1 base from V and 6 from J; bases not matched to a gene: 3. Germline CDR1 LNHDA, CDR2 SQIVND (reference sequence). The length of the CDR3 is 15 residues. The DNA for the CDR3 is TGTGCCAGTAGTATAGCGGGACTAGCGTTCAATGAGCAGTTCTTC. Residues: CASSIAGLAFNEQFF.

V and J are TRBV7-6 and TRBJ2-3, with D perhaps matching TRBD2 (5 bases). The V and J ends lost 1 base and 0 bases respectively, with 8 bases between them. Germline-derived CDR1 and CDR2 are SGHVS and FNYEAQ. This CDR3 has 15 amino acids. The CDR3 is CASSLGRASTDTQYF. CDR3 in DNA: TGTGCCAGCAGCTTAGGGCGGGCTAGCACAGATACGCAGTATTTT.

The CDR3 protein is CASRIASGTGGQPQHF. DNA of the CDR3: TGTGCCAGTAGGATCGCCTCCGGGACAGGGGGCCAGCCCCAGCATTTT. The chain is built from TRBV19 and TRBJ1-5; 12 bases agree with TRBD1. The CDR3 is 16 amino acids. Germline V gene sequence: CDR1 LNHDA, CDR2 SQIVND (reference sequence). Trimming took 6 bases from V and 7 from J; bases not matched to a gene: 10.

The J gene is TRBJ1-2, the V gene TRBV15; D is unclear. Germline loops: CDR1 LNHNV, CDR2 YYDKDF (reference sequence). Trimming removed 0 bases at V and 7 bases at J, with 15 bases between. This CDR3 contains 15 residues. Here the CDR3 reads CATSRDFIGRGGYTF. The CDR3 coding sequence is TGTGCCACCAGCAGAGATTTTATCGGGCGGGGTGGCTACACCTTC.

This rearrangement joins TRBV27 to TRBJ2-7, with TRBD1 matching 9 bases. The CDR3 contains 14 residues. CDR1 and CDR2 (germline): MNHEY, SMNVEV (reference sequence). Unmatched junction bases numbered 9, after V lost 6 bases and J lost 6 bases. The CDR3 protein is CASRDIQGAGEQYF. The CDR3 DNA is TGTGCCAGCAGAGATATACAGGGGGCGGGCGAGCAGTACTTC.

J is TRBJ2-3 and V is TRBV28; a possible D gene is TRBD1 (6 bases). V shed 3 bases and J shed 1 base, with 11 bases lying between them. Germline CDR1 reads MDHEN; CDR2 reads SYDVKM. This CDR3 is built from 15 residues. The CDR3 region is CASSFRRGRTDTQYF. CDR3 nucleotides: TGTGCCAGCAGTTTCCGCAGGGGTCGCACAGATACGCAGTATTTT.

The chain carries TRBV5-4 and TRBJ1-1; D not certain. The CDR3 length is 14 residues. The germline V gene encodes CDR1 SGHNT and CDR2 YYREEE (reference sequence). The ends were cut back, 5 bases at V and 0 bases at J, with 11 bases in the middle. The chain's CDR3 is CASRKRGLNTEAFF. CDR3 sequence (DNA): TGTGCCAGCAGGAAAAGAGGGCTGAACACTGAAGCTTTCTTT.

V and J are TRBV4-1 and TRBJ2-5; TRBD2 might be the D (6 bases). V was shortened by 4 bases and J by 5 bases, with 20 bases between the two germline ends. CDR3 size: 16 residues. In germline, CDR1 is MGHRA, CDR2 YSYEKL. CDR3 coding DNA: TGCGCCAGCAGCCTGGACGGGGTCATGGGGAGGGAGACCCAGTACTTC. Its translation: CASSLDGVMGRETQYF.

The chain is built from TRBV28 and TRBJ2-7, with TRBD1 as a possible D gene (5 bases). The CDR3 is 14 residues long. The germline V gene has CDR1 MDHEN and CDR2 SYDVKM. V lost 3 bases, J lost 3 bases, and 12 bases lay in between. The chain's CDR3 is CASSLGQDNYEQYF. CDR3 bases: TGTGCCAGCAGTTTGGGGCAGGACAACTACGAGCAGTACTTC.

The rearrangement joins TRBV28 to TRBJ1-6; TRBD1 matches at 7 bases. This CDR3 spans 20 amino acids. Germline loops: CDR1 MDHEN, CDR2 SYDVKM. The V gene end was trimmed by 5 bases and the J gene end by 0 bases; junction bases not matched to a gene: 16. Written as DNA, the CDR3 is TGTGCCAGCAGTAGTCTCTTATGGGACAGATCGAGCTCCTATAATTCACCCCTCCACTTT. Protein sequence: CASSSLLWDRSSSYNSPLHF.